This TCR beta chain came from a study of blood T cell repertoires in COVID-19. Authors' data handling: Estimated nucleated cell counts came from reference gene primer amplification. Generated by immunoSEQ multiplex PCR, the TCRdb table keeps only in-frame clones and is missing some. V, J and clone size derive from that table, while D and trimming were established from the DNA sequence. The table includes approximately 400,000 clones, roughly 92% detected once. The CDR3 length is 14 residues. Germline V gene data show CDR1 as KGHDR and CDR2 as SFDVKD. V gave up 2 bases and J gave up 8 bases, with 14 bases separating them. The study assigned cohorts using participant-reported clinical history.

This TCR came from a woman between 40 and 50 years old who had been exposed to COVID-19. Specimen: PBMCs or T cells enriched from blood (not recorded which). V usage is TRBV24-1 and J usage is TRBJ1-2, with D possibly matching TRBD1 (5 bases). This CDR3 is CATSDWRGMRGYTF. The CDR3 region has the DNA TGTGCCACCAGTGATTGGCGGGGGATGAGAGGCTACACCTTC.